These 7 T cell receptor beta chains share one sample of origin, sequenced in a study of T-cell memory formation after mild COVID-19. TCRdb re-called the 5' RACE reads with MiXCR, one entry per CDR3 protein. The sample lists 300,000 to 400,000 distinct CDR3 sequences, roughly 13% seen once, with around a fifth in the top ten. The sample taken for sequencing was PBMCs or a T cell subset sorted from them (not recorded which). The receptors were sampled from a man between 18 and 35 years old who had mild COVID-19 (a few samples of this study predate the infection). Cell type and time point are not known.

The CDR3 sequence: CASSYSFSGEQYF. The CDR3 DNA sequence: TGTGCCAGCAGTTACTCATTTAGCGGGGAGCAGTACTTC. The chain combines TRBV6-5 with TRBJ2-7, with TRBD2 identical over 7 bases. In germline, CDR1 is MNHEY, CDR2 SVGAGI. This CDR3 spans 13 amino acids. The ends lost 0 bases at V and 7 bases at J; junction bases unmatched: 3.

Ten or more counts support this clonotype. The chain combines TRBV12-3 or TRBV12-4 with TRBJ2-5; TRBD1 matches at 8 bases. The CDR3 runs to 13 residues. Germline trimming cut 3 bases from V and 4 bases from J; bases unmatched to any gene: 1. CDR3 DNA sequence: TGTGCCAGCAGTTTCAGGGGGCCAGAGACCCAGTACTTC. It is translated as CASSFRGPETQYF.

The rearrangement links TRBV6-2 or TRBV6-3 to TRBJ2-3; D is unresolved. The germline V gene encodes CDR1 MNHEY and CDR2 SVGEGT. With 4 bases removed from V and 7 bases from J, the gap between germline ends came to 12 bases. CDR3 size: 13 residues. CDR3 amino acids: CASSFPVVNTQYF. The CDR3 region has the DNA TGTGCCAGCAGTTTCCCCGTGGTAAATACGCAGTATTTT.

Only a few counts were recorded for this clonotype. The rearrangement joins TRBV7-9 to TRBJ1-2; TRBD1 matches 10 bases. After removal of 5 bases from V and 5 bases from J, the junction contained 8 bases not matched to a gene. The CDR3 totals 15 residues. Germline CDR1 SEHNR, CDR2 FQNEAQ (reference sequence). This CDR3 reads CASSTAGTGVYGYTF. As DNA, the CDR3 is TGTGCCAGCAGCACGGCCGGGACAGGGGTTTATGGCTACACCTTC.

Only a few counts were recorded for this clonotype. V and J are TRBV19 and TRBJ2-1; 8 nucleotides align to TRBD2. The length of the CDR3 is 15 residues. J was trimmed by 8 bases and V by 6 bases; bases with no gene match: 12. Germline CDR1 and CDR2: LNHDA and SQIVND (reference sequence). This CDR3 reads CASRHASGGRDEQFF. The CDR3 DNA reads TGTGCCAGTAGACACGCTTCGGGGGGGAGGGATGAGCAGTTCTTC.

The CDR3 sequence: CASSLVAAREQYF. Written as DNA, the CDR3 is TGTGCCAGCAGCTTAGTGGCGGCAAGGGAGCAGTACTTC. V is TRBV7-2 and J is TRBJ2-7; D gene unclear. Trimming pared 1 base from V and 7 bases from J, leaving 11 bases between. Germline assignment: CDR1 SGHTA and CDR2 FQGNSA. This CDR3 is built from 13 residues.

V gene TRBV5-1 combines with J gene TRBJ2-3; TRBD2 aligns across 10 bases. Germline V lookup: CDR1 SGHRS, CDR2 YFSETQ. The CDR3 is 17 amino acids. The V and J ends lost 1 base and 5 bases, in that order; junction bases with no gene match: 10. CDR3 residues: CASSLSSGGASGDTQYF. The CDR3 region has the DNA TGCGCCAGCAGCTTGTCTAGCGGGGGCGCTTCGGGAGATACGCAGTATTTT.